This TCR beta chain comes out of a study of T-cell reconstitution after alpha-beta-depleted transplantation in children (dated by TCRdb to about 2016). Some background on the complete study: Using TCR repertoire profiling, the study quantitatively followed how T-cell immune reconstitution unfolded in children after TCRalphabeta/CD19-depleted allogeneic hematopoietic cell transplantation.

CDR1 and CDR2, per the germline V gene (reference sequence), are SSHAT and FNYEAQ. The CDR3 has 16 amino acids, counting the end cysteine and phenylalanine. The CDR3 DNA has 48 bases and is translated from base 1. A few counts support this clonotype. Its recognized antigen is unknown. An end of the junction does not agree with germline; a read error may underlie this. Library preparation used PCR. For sequencing, an Illumina HiSeq 2500 was employed. TCR libraries were prepared with molecular barcoding, using unique molecular identifiers to normalize TCRbeta repertoire quantification. TCRdb cleaned the public reads at Q25 with fastp, built clones with MiXCR and kept in-frame beta chains. Each record represents a unique CDR3 protein, reported with the most common genes and DNA among its rows. For this sample the table gives fewer than 400,000 distinct CDR3 sequences, of which roughly 20% were detected only once. The ten largest clones represent 3.8% of the sample.

The clonotype was recovered from a human donor who donated a stem cell graft to a child with acute myeloid leukemia. The V and J genes are TRBV7-7 and TRBJ2-1; TRBD2 matches 9 bases in the middle. Material: PBMCs from the stem cell graft donor, obtained from the stem cell graft. The DNA sequence is as follows: TGTGCTAGCAGCCCGGAGCCGGGACTAGCAAACAATGAGCAGTTCTTC. It encodes CASSPEPGLANNEQFF.